The 2 T cell receptor beta chains given below trace back to one sample, sequenced in a study of identical twins. MiXCR was run by TCRdb on the 5' RACE reads, yielding one entry per CDR3 protein. The sample shows roughly 1,500,000 distinct CDR3 sequences, around a third of them seen only once. The sample was cord blood. Receptors were obtained from a newborn girl in good health.

The chain carries TRBV6-6 and TRBJ2-3, with a tentative D call TRBD2 (7 bases). V lost 2 bases to trimming and J lost 4 bases, with 13 bases between them. There are 15 residues in the CDR3. Germline lookup yields CDR1 MNHNY and CDR2 SVGAGI (reference sequence). The CDR3: CASSYGLGGADTQYF. CDR3 sequence (DNA): TGTGCCAGCAGTTACGGTCTAGGGGGGGCAGATACGCAGTATTTT.

This clonotype was observed at least ten times. Compared with germline, one end of the junction differs, possibly owing to a read error. The chain joins TRBV5-1 to TRBJ2-1; 8 bases map to TRBD2. The CDR3 consists of 15 residues. Germline values: CDR1 SGHRS, CDR2 YFSETQ. DNA of the CDR3: TGTGCCAGCAGTTTAGCGGGACACTCCTACAATGAGCAGTTCTTC. This encodes CASSLAGHSYNEQFF.